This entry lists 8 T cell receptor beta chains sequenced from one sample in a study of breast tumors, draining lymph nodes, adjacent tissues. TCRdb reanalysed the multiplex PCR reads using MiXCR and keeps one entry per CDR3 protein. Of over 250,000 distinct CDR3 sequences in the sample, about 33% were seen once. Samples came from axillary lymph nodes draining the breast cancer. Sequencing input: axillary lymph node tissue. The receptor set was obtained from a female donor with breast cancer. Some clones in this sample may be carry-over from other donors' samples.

The CDR3 DNA sequence: TGTGCCAGCTCACCACCGAAAAGTGATTTCTACGAGCAGTACTTC. Protein sequence: CASSPPKSDFYEQYF. J is TRBJ2-7 and V is TRBV2; no definite D call. Trimming took off 8 bases at V and 3 bases at J, with 20 bases between the two ends. The CDR3 contains 15 residues. Per the germline V gene, CDR1 is SNHLY and CDR2 is FYNNEI.

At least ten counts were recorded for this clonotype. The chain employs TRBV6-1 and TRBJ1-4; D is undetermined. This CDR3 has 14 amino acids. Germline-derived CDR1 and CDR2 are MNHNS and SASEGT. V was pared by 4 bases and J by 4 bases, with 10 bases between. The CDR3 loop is CASSAVRGNEKLFF. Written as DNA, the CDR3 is TGTGCCAGCAGTGCAGTCAGAGGTAATGAAAAACTGTTTTTT.

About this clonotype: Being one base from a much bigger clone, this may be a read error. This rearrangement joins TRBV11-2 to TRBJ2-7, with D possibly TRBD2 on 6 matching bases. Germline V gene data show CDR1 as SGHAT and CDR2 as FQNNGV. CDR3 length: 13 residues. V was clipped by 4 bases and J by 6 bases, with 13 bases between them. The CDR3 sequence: CASSSDYWSEQYF. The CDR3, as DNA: TGTGCCAGCAGCTCGGACTATTGGTCCGAGCAGTACTTC.

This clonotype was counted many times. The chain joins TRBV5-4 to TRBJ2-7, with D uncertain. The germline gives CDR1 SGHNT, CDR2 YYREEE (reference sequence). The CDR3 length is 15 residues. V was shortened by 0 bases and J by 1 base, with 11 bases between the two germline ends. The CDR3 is CASSLVAVGSYEQYF. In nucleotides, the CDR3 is TGTGCCAGCAGCTTGGTGGCCGTGGGGTCCTACGAGCAGTACTTC.

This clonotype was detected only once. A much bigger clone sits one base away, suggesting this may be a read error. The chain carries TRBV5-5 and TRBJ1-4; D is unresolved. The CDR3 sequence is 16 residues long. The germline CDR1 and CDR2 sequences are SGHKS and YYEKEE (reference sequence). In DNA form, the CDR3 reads TGTGCCAGCAGCTTGAGGGTAATCGCAACTAATGAAATACTGTTTTTT. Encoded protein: CASSLRVIATNEILFF.

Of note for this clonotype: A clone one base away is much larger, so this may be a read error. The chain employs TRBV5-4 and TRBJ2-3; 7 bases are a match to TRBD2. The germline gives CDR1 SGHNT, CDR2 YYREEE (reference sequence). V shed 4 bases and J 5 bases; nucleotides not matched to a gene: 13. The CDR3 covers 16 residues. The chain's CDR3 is CASSQESTGGIDTQYF. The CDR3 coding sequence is TGTGCCAGCAGCCAAGAGTCCACCGGGGGGATAGATACGCAGTATTTT.

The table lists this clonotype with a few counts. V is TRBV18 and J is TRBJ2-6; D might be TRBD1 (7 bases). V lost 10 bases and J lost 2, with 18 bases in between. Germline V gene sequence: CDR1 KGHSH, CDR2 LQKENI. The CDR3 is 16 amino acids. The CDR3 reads CATTARGAPGANVLTF. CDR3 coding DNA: TGTGCCACCACCGCCAGGGGGGCCCCTGGGGCCAACGTCCTGACTTTC.

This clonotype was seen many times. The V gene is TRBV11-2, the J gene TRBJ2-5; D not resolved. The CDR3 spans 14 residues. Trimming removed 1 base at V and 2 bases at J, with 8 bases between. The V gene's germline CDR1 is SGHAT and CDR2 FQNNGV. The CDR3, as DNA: TGTGCCAGCAGCTTAGTATTGCAGCAAGAGACCCAGTACTTC. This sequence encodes CASSLVLQQETQYF.